Listed here are 31 T cell receptor beta chains from one sample, sequenced in a study of blood T cell repertoires in COVID-19. Sequencing was performed with immunoSEQ multiplex PCR; in TCRdb, only in-frame clones are kept and a portion is missing. The sample has about 250,000 clones; roughly 80% are singletons. Sequencing was done on a sample of peripheral blood. The receptors shown here come from a man aged 80 or over with acute or convalescent COVID-19.

This clone was seen a few times. The rearrangement links TRBV6-5 to TRBJ1-1; 7 nucleotides align to TRBD1. Germline V gene sequence: CDR1 MNHEY, CDR2 SVGAGI. The CDR3 sequence is 12 residues long. Trimming removed 5 bases from V and 6 bases from J; junction bases left unmatched: 3. The CDR3 region has the DNA TGTGCCAGCAGTACAGGGGCGGCTGAAGCTTTCTTT. Translation: CASSTGAAEAFF.

The V and J genes are TRBV27 and TRBJ2-6; 7 bases map to TRBD2. CDR3 length: 19 residues. Germline-derived CDR1 and CDR2 are MNHEY and SMNVEV (reference sequence). The V and J ends lost 5 bases and 2 bases, in that order; junction bases with no gene match: 15. The CDR3 region has the DNA TGTGCCAGCAGTACACATCGGGCGAGCGGGACGGCTGGGGCCAACGTCCTGACTTTC. Encoded protein: CASSTHRASGTAGANVLTF.

The chain couples TRBV5-4 to TRBJ1-1; 9 nucleotides agree with TRBD1. Germline CDR1 SGHNT, CDR2 YYREEE (reference sequence). The CDR3 consists of 15 residues. V dropped 4 bases and J dropped 3; count of bases not matched to a gene: 7. CDR3 residues: CASSSTQGAYTEAFF. The CDR3, as DNA: TGTGCCAGCAGCAGTACACAGGGGGCGTACACTGAAGCTTTCTTT.

This chain links TRBV15 with TRBJ1-6; TRBD1 matches 9 bases. This CDR3 has 14 residues. Germline V gives CDR1 LNHNV, CDR2 YYDKDF (reference sequence). The J segment lost 8 bases and the V segment lost 4 bases, leaving 3 bases of the junction unmatched. CDR3 amino acids: CATSNRQGDSPLHF. CDR3 sequence (DNA): TGTGCCACCAGCAACCGACAGGGGGATTCACCCCTCCACTTT.

The rearrangement links TRBV9 to TRBJ1-3, with TRBD1 identical over 8 bases. This CDR3 has 16 residues. The germline V gene has CDR1 SGDLS and CDR2 YYNGEE. Unmatched junction bases numbered 7, after V lost 3 bases and J lost 2 bases. In DNA form, the CDR3 reads TGTGCCAGCAGCGGGTCAGGACAGGGAACTGGAAACACCATATATTTT. Amino acid sequence: CASSGSGQGTGNTIYF.

This clone was seen a few times. The chain joins TRBV9 to TRBJ1-3; a weak D match, TRBD1 (5 bases). The germline gives CDR1 SGDLS, CDR2 YYNGEE. This CDR3 spans 16 amino acids. Trimming took 4 bases from V and 0 from J, leaving 14 bases between them. DNA for the CDR3: TGTGCCAGCAGCCCCGGGACTTCCAGCTCTGGAAACACCATATATTTT. This encodes CASSPGTSSSGNTIYF.

The CDR3 nucleotides read TGTGCCAGCTCACCGAGACGATTACAGGGGTCCGGCAGCAGCACTGAAGCTTTCTTT. This translates into CASSPRRLQGSGSSTEAFF. The rearrangement joins TRBV18 to TRBJ1-1, with 7 bases fitting TRBD1. Germline CDR1 reads KGHSH; CDR2 reads LQKENI. CDR3 length: 19 amino acids. V was clipped by 3 bases and J by 4 bases; unmatched bases: 20.

This chain uses TRBV18 with TRBJ2-1, with 7 bases that match TRBD2. V trimming: 5 bases; J trimming: 6 bases; junction bases outside the gene matches: 10. Germline CDR1 is KGHSH and CDR2 is LQKENI. The CDR3 has 15 residues. The CDR3 DNA reads TGTGCCAGCTCAACTAGCGTTCCCGAGGTCAATGAGCAGTTCTTC. It yields the protein CASSTSVPEVNEQFF.

The chain recombines TRBV2 with TRBJ2-2, with TRBD2 matching 7 bases. Trimming removed 7 bases from V and 6 bases from J; junction bases left unmatched: 5. The CDR3 sequence is 13 residues long. CDR1 SNHLY and CDR2 FYNNEI come from the germline V gene. This CDR3 reads CASNPTSAGELFF. The DNA for the CDR3 is TGTGCCAGCAACCCTACTAGCGCCGGGGAGCTGTTTTTT. Filled out from reference TRBV2 and TRBJ2-2, the complete variable domain reads EPEVTQTPSHQVTQMGQEVILRCVPISNHLYFYWYRQILGQKVEFLVSFYNNEISEKSEIFDDQFSVERPDGSNFTLKIRSTKLEDSAMYFCASNPTSAGELFFGEGSRLTVL.

This clone was observed a handful of times. Other DNA variants within this sample encode the same CDR3. The rearrangement uses TRBV11-2 and TRBJ2-7; D unresolved. V gave up 1 base and J gave up 3 bases, with 4 bases separating them. Germline V CDR1 and CDR2: SGHAT, FQNNGV. The CDR3 length is 12 residues. This CDR3 is CASSLAGYEQYF. The DNA for the CDR3 is TGTGCCAGCAGCTTAGCAGGCTACGAGCAGTACTTC.

The V gene is TRBV7-9, the J gene TRBJ2-1; D is uncertain. V dropped 0 bases and J dropped 5 bases, with 8 bases sitting between them. This CDR3 region has 14 residues. Germline CDR1 and CDR2: SEHNR and FQNEAQ (reference sequence). CDR3 coding DNA: TGTGCCAGCAGCTTAGCCCCACCGGACAATGAGCAGTTCTTC. Amino acids: CASSLAPPDNEQFF. Supplemented by reference TRBV7-9 and TRBJ2-1, the full variable domain reads DTGVSQNPRHKITKRGQNVTFRCDPISEHNRLYWYRQTLGQGPEFLTYFQNEAQLEKSRLLSDRFSAERPKGSFSTLEIQRTEQGDSAMYLCASSLAPPDNEQFFGPGTRLTVL.

A single count supports this clone. The rearrangement links TRBV27 to TRBJ2-1; a weak D match, TRBD2 (5 bases). V lost 6 bases and J 0 bases, leaving 15 bases between the germline ends. This CDR3 is 16 amino acids long. The germline CDR1 and CDR2 sequences are MNHEY and SMNVEV (reference sequence). DNA of the CDR3: TGTGCCAGCAGACCTTCAGAGCGGTTCTCCTACAATGAGCAGTTCTTC. Encoded protein: CASRPSERFSYNEQFF.

The chain employs TRBV12-5 and TRBJ2-7; D is perhaps TRBD1 (6 bases). V dropped 4 bases and J dropped 0 bases, with 13 bases sitting between them. CDR3 size: 15 residues. Germline values: CDR1 LGHNT, CDR2 FRNRAP. CDR3 loop: CASGSEDRSSYEQYF. CDR3 sequence (DNA): TGTGCTAGTGGTTCCGAGGACAGAAGCTCCTACGAGCAGTACTTC. The full variable domain, in which reference TRBV12-5 and TRBJ2-7 provide the parts outside the CDR3, is DARVTQTPRHKVTEMGQEVTMRCQPILGHNTVFWYRQTMMQGLELLAYFRNRAPLDDSGMPKDRFSAEMPDATLATLKIQPSEPRDSAVYFCASGSEDRSSYEQYFGPGTRLTVT.

In regard to this clone: The sample holds other DNA sequences that translate to the same CDR3. J is TRBJ1-1 and V is TRBV20-1; the D is unclear. The ends were cut back, 3 bases at V and 5 bases at J, with 7 bases in the middle. In germline, CDR1 is DFQATT, CDR2 SNEGSKA (reference sequence). CDR3 length: 11 residues. CDR3 sequence reads: CSARGRTEAFF. In DNA, the CDR3 is TGCAGTGCTAGGGGGAGGACTGAAGCTTTCTTT.

In its sample, this clone was seen once. The chain employs TRBV4-2 and TRBJ2-7; 8 nucleotides match TRBD2. This CDR3 comprises 13 residues. With V trimmed by 6 bases and J by 6 bases, 7 bases remained unmatched. Germline CDR1 is LGHNA and CDR2 is YNFKEQ. This CDR3 reads CASRQTGGSEQYF. The CDR3 nucleotides are TGTGCCAGCAGACAAACGGGGGGGAGCGAGCAGTACTTC.

The chain combines TRBV5-1 with TRBJ1-1; TRBD1 agrees at 7 bases. Trimming took 0 bases from V and 1 from J; bases not matched to a gene: 3. The germline V gene encodes CDR1 SGHRS and CDR2 YFSETQ. The CDR3 runs 15 residues. As DNA, the CDR3 is TGCGCCAGCAGCTTGGACAGGGGCGGGAACACTGAAGCTTTCTTT. It is translated as CASSLDRGGNTEAFF.

The CDR3 is CASSIVGGPQHF. In DNA, the CDR3 is TGTGCCAGTAGTATAGTCGGGGGACCCCAGCATTTT. This chain uses TRBV19 with TRBJ1-5, with D perhaps TRBD1 (5 bases). V shed 1 base and J shed 10 bases, with 8 bases lying between them. The CDR3 spans 12 residues. Germline assignment: CDR1 LNHDA and CDR2 SQIVND (reference sequence). The full variable domain, completed using reference TRBV19 and TRBJ1-5, is DGGITQSPKYLFRKEGQNVTLSCEQNLNHDAMYWYRQDPGQGLRLIYYSQIVNDFQKGDIAEGYSVSREKKESFPLTVTSAQKNPTAFYLCASSIVGGPQHFGDGTRLSIL.

The J gene is TRBJ2-7, the V gene TRBV19, with unresolved D. CDR3 length: 14 amino acids. Germline V gene data show CDR1 as LNHDA and CDR2 as SQIVND (reference sequence). V lost 10 bases, J lost 0 bases, and 16 bases lay in between. The CDR3 region is CATSPLRFSYEQYF. CDR3 nucleotide sequence: TGTGCCACCTCACCCCTGCGTTTCTCCTACGAGCAGTACTTC.

This sequence joins TRBV28 and TRBJ1-4; TRBD1 is a possible D gene (5 bases). Trimming pared 10 bases from V and 4 bases from J, leaving 43 bases between. The CDR3 is made up of 23 amino acids. Germline assignment: CDR1 MDHEN and CDR2 SYDVKM. The CDR3 bases are TGTGCCACCTCCAATAGGAACAGTGGGCAAAGGGGCTTGCTTTGGGCAATTAATGAAAAACTGTTTTTT. As protein: CATSNRNSGQRGLLWAINEKLFF.

The chain links TRBV2 to TRBJ2-1; D is unresolved. From germline, CDR1 is SNHLY and CDR2 FYNNEI. V gave up 2 bases and J gave up 3 bases, with 14 bases separating them. The CDR3 is 16 residues long. The CDR3 is CASSEYSSSFYNEQFF. For the CDR3, the DNA is TGTGCCAGCAGTGAATATAGTTCTTCTTTCTACAATGAGCAGTTCTTC. The whole variable domain, filled in from reference TRBV2 and TRBJ2-1, reads EPEVTQTPSHQVTQMGQEVILRCVPISNHLYFYWYRQILGQKVEFLVSFYNNEISEKSEIFDDQFSVERPDGSNFTLKIRSTKLEDSAMYFCASSEYSSSFYNEQFFGPGTRLTVL.

The rearrangement links TRBV28 to TRBJ1-2; no clear D. The CDR3 spans 12 residues. The V and J ends lost 5 bases and 8 bases respectively, with 12 bases between them. Germline V gene data show CDR1 as MDHEN and CDR2 as SYDVKM. This chain's CDR3 is CASSQITYGYTF. Here the CDR3 DNA reads TGTGCCAGCAGTCAAATTACCTACGGCTACACCTTC.

The J gene is TRBJ2-7, the V gene TRBV9; a weak D match, TRBD1 (6 bases). The CDR3 has 15 residues. CDR1 is SGDLS, CDR2 YYNGEE, per germline. Trimming removed 0 bases at V and 0 bases at J, with 10 bases between. The CDR3 protein is CASSVGQGPSYEQYF. CDR3 DNA: TGTGCCAGCAGCGTAGGGCAGGGGCCCTCCTACGAGCAGTACTTC.

J is TRBJ1-2 and V is TRBV5-1; weak D call: TRBD1 (6 bases). With 1 base removed from V and 2 bases from J, the gap between germline ends came to 12 bases. The CDR3 is 15 amino acids. CDR1 is SGHRS and CDR2 is YFSETQ in the germline V gene. The chain's CDR3 is CASSLKQGRNYGYTF. Here the CDR3 DNA reads TGCGCCAGCAGCTTGAAACAGGGACGGAACTATGGCTACACCTTC.

The chain carries TRBV29-1 and TRBJ2-7, with a possible D match to TRBD1 (6 bases). V was clipped by 6 bases and J by 7 bases, with 19 bases between them. Germline values: CDR1 SQVTM, CDR2 ANQGSEA. CDR3 length: 13 residues. DNA of the CDR3: TGCAGCGTCCTAGGGGGAGTGCGACGGGAGCAGTACTTC. Translated: CSVLGGVRREQYF.

This clone came up a few times. The CDR3 sequence: CASSIGQGGNSPLHF. As DNA, the CDR3 is TGTGCCAGCAGCATCGGACAGGGAGGTAATTCACCCCTCCACTTT. The chain joins TRBV5-5 to TRBJ1-6; 8 positions agree with TRBD1. CDR3 length equals 15 residues. J lost 6 bases, V lost 4 bases, and 6 bases had no gene match. The germline CDR1 and CDR2 sequences are SGHKS and YYEKEE (reference sequence).

This clone has a handful of counts. The rearrangement uses TRBV7-2 and TRBJ2-7; a weak D match, TRBD2 (6 bases). The CDR3 contains 14 residues. Trimming cost V 5 bases and J 4 bases, with 15 bases left between them. Germline V gene data show CDR1 as SGHTA and CDR2 as FQGNSA. CDR3 DNA sequence: TGTGCCAGCAGCGGAGTTAGCGGTGGGTACGAGCAGTACTTC. The encoded protein is CASSGVSGGYEQYF.

This clone occurred once. J is TRBJ1-2 and V is TRBV4-1, with D possibly being TRBD1 (5 bases). This CDR3 comprises 16 residues. CDR1 and CDR2 from the germline V gene are MGHRA and YSYEKL. Trimming removed 4 bases at V and 4 bases at J, with 19 bases between. CDR3 bases: TGCGCCAGCAGCCCGCCGGGGGTAAGAGAAAGCTATGGCTACACCTTC. Translating it yields CASSPPGVRESYGYTF.

The V call is TRBV5-4, the J call TRBJ1-2, with 7 bases aligning to TRBD1. Per the germline V gene, CDR1 is SGHNT and CDR2 is YYREEE (reference sequence). After removal of 3 bases from V and 0 bases from J, the junction contained 14 bases not matched to a gene. This CDR3 comprises 18 residues. The CDR3 loop reads CASSSGGDRRTPNYGYTF. The DNA for the CDR3 is TGTGCCAGCAGCTCGGGTGGGGACAGACGAACCCCTAACTATGGCTACACCTTC.

The CDR3 reads CASSLWGAGVTDTQYF. The CDR3 region has the DNA TGTGCCAGCAGTTTATGGGGGGCGGGGGTCACAGATACGCAGTATTTT. V and J are TRBV28 and TRBJ2-3, with TRBD2 as a possible D gene (7 bases). The ends were cut back, 0 bases at V and 2 bases at J, with 12 bases in the middle. This CDR3 is built from 16 residues. Germline V lookup: CDR1 MDHEN, CDR2 SYDVKM.

This chain connects TRBV2 to TRBJ2-1; 8 positions agree with TRBD2. The CDR3 sequence is 19 residues long. CDR1 is SNHLY and CDR2 is FYNNEI in the germline V gene. V dropped 4 bases and J dropped 0; count of bases not matched to a gene: 14. CDR3 coding DNA: TGTGCCAGCAGTGCCTCCGCGGGGGGCCTCCTGAGCTCCTACAATGAGCAGTTCTTC. Translating gives CASSASAGGLLSSYNEQFF.

This chain joins TRBV11-2 and TRBJ2-4; D possibly corresponds to TRBD2 (6 bases). Trimming shortened V by 2 bases and J by 7 bases, and 18 bases separated the two germline ends. In germline, CDR1 is SGHAT, CDR2 FQNNGV. CDR3 size: 16 residues. The DNA for the CDR3 is TGTGCCAGCAGCTTATGGGTCCGGGTACGGGGGAACATTCAGTACTTC. It codes for CASSLWVRVRGNIQYF.